This is a list of T cell receptor beta chains from one sample in a study of T cells in Graves' hyperthyroidism and ophthalmopathy. TCRdb re-analysed the multiplex PCR reads in MiXCR, keeping a single row per CDR3 protein. The profile covers about 580,000 distinct CDR3 sequences, with over 11% appearing a single time and roughly 6.2% taken by the ten largest. The sequenced material came from blood. The receptors come from a woman between 25 and 40 years old with Graves' hyperthyroidism that later progressed to Graves' ophthalmopathy. Both conserved end residues are part of each CDR3. D genes are given only for firm matches. Part of the rows lack a size; the others show once, few, many or a class for expanded clones.

many	TRBV20-1	TRBJ2-5	TRBD2	CSAPIGTSGIRQTQYF	TGCAGTGCTCCGATCGGGACTAGCGGGATTCGGCAGACCCAGTACTTC
many	TRBV5-1	TRBJ2-3	NA	CASRAPASTDTQYF	TGCGCCAGCAGGGCTCCGGCTAGCACAGATACGCAGTATTTT
many	TRBV19	TRBJ2-1	NA	CASSIVAGPPSHEQFF	TGTGCCAGTAGTATAGTTGCGGGTCCCCCGTCCCATGAGCAGTTCTTC
NA	TRBV3-1	TRBJ2-3	NA	CASSQDLEPPKADTQYF	TGTGCCAGCAGCCAAGATCTCGAGCCCCCCAAGGCAGATACGCAGTATTTT
NA	TRBV5-4	TRBJ2-1	NA	CASSLSSRPNEQFF	TGTGCCAGCAGCTTGAGTAGCCGACCCAATGAGCAGTTCTTC
few	TRBV5-1	TRBJ2-2	TRBD2	CASSWTSGRAGELFF	TGCGCCAGCAGCTGGACTAGCGGGAGGGCCGGGGAGCTGTTTTTT
few	TRBV4-1	TRBJ2-1	TRBD2	CASSQLAGATGEQFF	TGCGCCAGCAGCCAACTAGCGGGAGCGACTGGTGAGCAGTTCTTC
many	TRBV11-2	TRBJ2-1	NA	CASSELKGAGEQFF	TGTGCCAGCAGCGAGCTGAAAGGGGCCGGTGAGCAGTTCTTC
many	TRBV11-3	TRBJ1-5	NA	CASSSVSDSNQPQHF	TGTGCCAGCAGCTCCGTCAGTGATAGCAATCAGCCCCAGCATTTT
many	TRBV10-3	TRBJ2-5	TRBD2	CAISEGEGETQYF	TGTGCCATCAGTGAGGGGGAGGGAGAGACCCAGTACTTC
NA	TRBV20-1	TRBJ2-5	NA	CSAPPSHRETQYF	TGCAGTGCTCCGCCTTCCCACCGGGAGACCCAGTACTTC
few	TRBV25-1	TRBJ1-1	TRBD1	CASSVKTGPNTEAFF	TGTGCCAGCAGTGTGAAGACAGGGCCTAACACTGAAGCTTTCTTT
NA	TRBV19	TRBJ2-5	NA	CASSTMGQAQYF	TGTGCCAGTAGCACGATGGGGCAAGCCCAGTACTTC
NA	TRBV18	TRBJ1-5	NA	CASSPTEYSNQPQHF	TGTGCCAGCTCACCGACGGAATATAGCAATCAGCCCCAGCATTTT
many	TRBV28	TRBJ2-3	TRBD2	CASRPAGNTDTQYF	TGTGCCAGCCGCCCAGCGGGAAACACAGATACGCAGTATTTT
many	TRBV30	TRBJ2-7	NA	CAWSKGEPVEQYF	TGTGCCTGGAGTAAGGGGGAACCGGTCGAGCAGTACTTC
NA	TRBV29-1	TRBJ1-1	NA	CSVVPAQETEAFF	TGCAGCGTCGTTCCCGCCCAGGAGACTGAAGCTTTCTTT
many	TRBV12-3/TRBV12-4	TRBJ1-1	TRBD1	CASSFSRTGTNTEAFF	TGTGCCAGCAGTTTCTCCCGGACAGGGACTAACACTGAAGCTTTCTTT
NA	TRBV5-1	TRBJ1-2	NA	CASSLATGGRDGYTF	TGCGCCAGCAGCTTGGCAACGGGGGGCAGGGATGGCTACACCTTC
NA	TRBV7-9	TRBJ2-7	TRBD1	CASSPTDRGVPYEQYF	TGTGCCAGCAGTCCCACGGACAGGGGCGTTCCCTACGAGCAGTACTTC
many	TRBV7-8	TRBJ2-7	NA	CASSSGGGIGSYEQYF	TGTGCCAGCAGCTCTGGGGGGGGCATAGGGTCCTACGAGCAGTACTTC
NA	TRBV11-2	TRBJ1-5	TRBD1	CASSERTGGDQPQHF	TGTGCCAGCAGTGAAAGGACAGGGGGTGATCAGCCCCAGCATTTT
many	TRBV6-1	TRBJ2-5	NA	CASSDQSTTWKTQYF	TGTGCCAGCAGTGATCAGAGTACGACGTGGAAGACCCAGTACTTC
many	TRBV18	TRBJ1-1	TRBD1	CASSFTGGESYTEAFF	TGTGCCAGCTCATTTACAGGGGGCGAGAGTTACACTGAAGCTTTCTTT